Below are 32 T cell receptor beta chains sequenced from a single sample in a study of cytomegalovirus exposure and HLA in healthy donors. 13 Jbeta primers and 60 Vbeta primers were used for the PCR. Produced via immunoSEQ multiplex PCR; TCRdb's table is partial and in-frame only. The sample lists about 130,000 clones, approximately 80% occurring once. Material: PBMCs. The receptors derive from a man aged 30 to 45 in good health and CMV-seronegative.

CDR3 bases: TGTGCCTGGAAAGGACAGGGCTCTGGAAACACCATATATTTT. Its translation: CAWKGQGSGNTIYF. The chain is built from TRBV30 and TRBJ1-3; 8 bases fit TRBD1. This CDR3 has 14 residues. Germline trimming cut 4 bases from V and 0 bases from J; bases unmatched to any gene: 2. Germline lookup yields CDR1 GTSNPN and CDR2 SVGIG (reference sequence).

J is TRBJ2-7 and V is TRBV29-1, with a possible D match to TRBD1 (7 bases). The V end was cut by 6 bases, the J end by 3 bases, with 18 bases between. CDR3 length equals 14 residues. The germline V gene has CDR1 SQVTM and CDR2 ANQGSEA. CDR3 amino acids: CSVPTGRNFYEQYF. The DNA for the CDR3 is TGCAGCGTCCCGACAGGGAGGAATTTCTACGAGCAGTACTTC.

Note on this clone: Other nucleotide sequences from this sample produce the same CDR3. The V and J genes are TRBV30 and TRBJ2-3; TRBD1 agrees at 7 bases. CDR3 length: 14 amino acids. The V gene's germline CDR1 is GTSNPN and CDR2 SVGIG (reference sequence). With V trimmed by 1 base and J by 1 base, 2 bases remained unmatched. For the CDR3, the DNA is TGTGCCTGGAGTGGACAGGGAGGCACAGATACGCAGTATTTT. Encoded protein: CAWSGQGGTDTQYF. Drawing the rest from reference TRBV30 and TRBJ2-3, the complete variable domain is SQTIHQWPATLVQPVGSPLSLECTVEGTSNPNLYWYRQAAGRGLQLLFYSVGIGQISSEVPQNLSASRPQDRQFILSSKKLLLSDSGFYLCAWSGQGGTDTQYFGPGTRLTVL.

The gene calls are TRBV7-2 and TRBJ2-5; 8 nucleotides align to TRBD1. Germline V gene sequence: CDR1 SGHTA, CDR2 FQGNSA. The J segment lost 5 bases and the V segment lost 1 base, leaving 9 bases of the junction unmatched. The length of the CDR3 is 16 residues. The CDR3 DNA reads TGTGCCAGCAGCTTAGTAAGGACAGGGCTGGGGGAGACCCAGTACTTC. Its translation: CASSLVRTGLGETQYF.

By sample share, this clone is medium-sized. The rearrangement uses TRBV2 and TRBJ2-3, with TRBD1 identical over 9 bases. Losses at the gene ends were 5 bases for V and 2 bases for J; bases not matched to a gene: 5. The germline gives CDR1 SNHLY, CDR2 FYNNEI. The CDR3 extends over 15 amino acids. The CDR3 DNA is TGTGCCAGCAGTCCGACAGGGGGATTCACAGATACGCAGTATTTT. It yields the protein CASSPTGGFTDTQYF.

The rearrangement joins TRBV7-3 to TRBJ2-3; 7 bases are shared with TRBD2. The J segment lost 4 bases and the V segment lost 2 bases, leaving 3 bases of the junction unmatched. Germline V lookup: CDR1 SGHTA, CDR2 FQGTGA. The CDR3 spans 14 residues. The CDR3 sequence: CASSLAGVADTQYF. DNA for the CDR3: TGTGCCAGCAGCTTAGCGGGAGTTGCAGATACGCAGTATTTT.

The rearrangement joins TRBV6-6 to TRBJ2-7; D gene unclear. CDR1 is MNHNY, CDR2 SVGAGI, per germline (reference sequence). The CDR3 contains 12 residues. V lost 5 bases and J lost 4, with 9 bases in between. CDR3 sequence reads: CASSIDSYEQYF. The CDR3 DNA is TGTGCCAGCAGTATTGACTCGTACGAGCAGTACTTC.

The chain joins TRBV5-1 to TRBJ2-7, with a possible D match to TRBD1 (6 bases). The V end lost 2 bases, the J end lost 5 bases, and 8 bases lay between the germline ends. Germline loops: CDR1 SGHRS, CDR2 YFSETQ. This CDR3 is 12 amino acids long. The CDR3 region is CASSFTGNEQYF. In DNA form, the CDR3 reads TGCGCCAGCAGCTTCACAGGGAACGAGCAGTACTTC.

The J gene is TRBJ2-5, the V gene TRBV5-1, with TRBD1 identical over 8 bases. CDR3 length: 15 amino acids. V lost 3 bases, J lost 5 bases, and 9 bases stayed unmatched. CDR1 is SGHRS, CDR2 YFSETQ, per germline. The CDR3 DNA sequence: TGCGCCAGCAGCTCCAGACAGGGGAAAGCGGAGACCCAGTACTTC. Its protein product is CASSSRQGKAETQYF. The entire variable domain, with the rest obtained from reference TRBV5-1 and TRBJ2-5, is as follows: KAGVTQTPRYLIKTRGQQVTLSCSPISGHRSVSWYQQTPGQGLQFLFEYFSETQRNKGNFPGRFSGRQFSNSRSEMNVSTLELGDSALYLCASSSRQGKAETQYFGPGTRLLVL.

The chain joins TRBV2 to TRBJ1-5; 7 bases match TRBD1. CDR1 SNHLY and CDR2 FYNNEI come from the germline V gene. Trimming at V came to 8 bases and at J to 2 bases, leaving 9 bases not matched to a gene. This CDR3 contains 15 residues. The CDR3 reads CASGEQGSGNQPQHF. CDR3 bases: TGTGCCAGCGGGGAACAGGGGAGTGGCAATCAGCCCCAGCATTTT.

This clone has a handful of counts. CDR3 residues: CASRGTSGSLEQFF. CDR3 DNA: TGTGCCAGCAGGGGGACTAGCGGGAGTCTTGAGCAGTTCTTC. V gene TRBV2 combines with J gene TRBJ2-1; 14 nucleotides align to TRBD2. The CDR3 contains 14 residues. The germline CDR1 and CDR2 sequences are SNHLY and FYNNEI. The trim removed 6 bases at V and 9 bases at J, leaving 4 bases unmatched.

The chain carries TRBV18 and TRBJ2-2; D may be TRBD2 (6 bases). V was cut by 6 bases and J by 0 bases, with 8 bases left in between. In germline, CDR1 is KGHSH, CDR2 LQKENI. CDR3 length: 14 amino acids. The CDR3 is CASSRDSNTGELFF. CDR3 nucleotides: TGTGCCAGCTCCCGGGACTCGAACACCGGGGAGCTGTTTTTT.

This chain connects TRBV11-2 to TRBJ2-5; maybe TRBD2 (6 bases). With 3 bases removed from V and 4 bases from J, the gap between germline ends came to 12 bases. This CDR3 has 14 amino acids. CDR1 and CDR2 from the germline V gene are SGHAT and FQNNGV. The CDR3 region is CASSFNSGRETQYF. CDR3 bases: TGTGCCAGCAGCTTCAATTCCGGGAGAGAGACCCAGTACTTC.

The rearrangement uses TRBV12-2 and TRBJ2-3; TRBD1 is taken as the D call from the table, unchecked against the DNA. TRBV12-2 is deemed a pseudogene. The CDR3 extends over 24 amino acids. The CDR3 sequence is CASQLVPPHHPPTRDRGVPDTQYF. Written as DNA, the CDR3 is TGTGCAAGTCAACTGGTGCCACCCCACCACCCCCCGACCCGGGACAGGGGAGTACCAGATACGCAGTATTTT.

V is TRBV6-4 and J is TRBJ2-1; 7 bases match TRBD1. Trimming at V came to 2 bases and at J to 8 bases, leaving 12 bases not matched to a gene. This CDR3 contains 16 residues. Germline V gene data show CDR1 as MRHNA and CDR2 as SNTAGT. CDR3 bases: TGTGCCAGCAGTGACGTAGTTGGGAAGGGGGCCGATGAGCAGTTCTTC. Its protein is CASSDVVGKGADEQFF.

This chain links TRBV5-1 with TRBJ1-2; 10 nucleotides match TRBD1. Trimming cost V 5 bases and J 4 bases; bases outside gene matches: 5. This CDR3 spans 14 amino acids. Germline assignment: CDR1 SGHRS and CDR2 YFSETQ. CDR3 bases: TGCGCCAGCAGAGCGGGACAGGGGCCCTATGGCTACACCTTC. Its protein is CASRAGQGPYGYTF.

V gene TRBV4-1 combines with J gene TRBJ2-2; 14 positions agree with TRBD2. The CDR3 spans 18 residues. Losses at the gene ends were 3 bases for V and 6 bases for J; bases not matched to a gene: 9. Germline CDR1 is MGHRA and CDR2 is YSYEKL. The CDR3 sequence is CASSHPGLAGAGAGELFF. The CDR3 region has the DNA TGCGCCAGCAGCCATCCGGGACTAGCGGGAGCTGGGGCCGGGGAGCTGTTTTTT.

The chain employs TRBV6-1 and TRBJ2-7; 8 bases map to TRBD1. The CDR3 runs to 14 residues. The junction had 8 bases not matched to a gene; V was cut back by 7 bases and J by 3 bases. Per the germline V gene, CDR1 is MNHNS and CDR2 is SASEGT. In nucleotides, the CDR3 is TGTGCCAGCACGCCGACAGGGGCCAACTACGAGCAGTACTTC. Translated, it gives CASTPTGANYEQYF.

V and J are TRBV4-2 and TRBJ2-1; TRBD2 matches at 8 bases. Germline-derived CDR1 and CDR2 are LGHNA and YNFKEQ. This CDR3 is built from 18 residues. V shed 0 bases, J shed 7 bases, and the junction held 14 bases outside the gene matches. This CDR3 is CASSQESTSKPGGNEQFF. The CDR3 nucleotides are TGTGCCAGCAGCCAAGAATCCACTTCCAAGCCGGGGGGGAATGAGCAGTTCTTC.

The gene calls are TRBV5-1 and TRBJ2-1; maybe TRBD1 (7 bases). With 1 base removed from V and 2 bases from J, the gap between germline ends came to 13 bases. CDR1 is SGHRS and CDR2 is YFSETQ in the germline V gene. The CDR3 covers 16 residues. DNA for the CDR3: TGCGCCAGCAGCTTGCAGGGGGGCCGGCCCTACAATGAGCAGTTCTTC. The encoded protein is CASSLQGGRPYNEQFF. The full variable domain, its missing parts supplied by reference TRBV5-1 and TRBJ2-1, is KAGVTQTPRYLIKTRGQQVTLSCSPISGHRSVSWYQQTPGQGLQFLFEYFSETQRNKGNFPGRFSGRQFSNSRSEMNVSTLELGDSALYLCASSLQGGRPYNEQFFGPGTRLTVL.

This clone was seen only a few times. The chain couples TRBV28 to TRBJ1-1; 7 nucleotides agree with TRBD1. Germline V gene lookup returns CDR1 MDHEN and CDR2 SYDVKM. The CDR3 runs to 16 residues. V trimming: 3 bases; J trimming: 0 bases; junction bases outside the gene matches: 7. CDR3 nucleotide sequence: TGTGCCAGCAGTTTCCCCCGGACAGGTCTGAACACTGAAGCTTTCTTT. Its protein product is CASSFPRTGLNTEAFF.

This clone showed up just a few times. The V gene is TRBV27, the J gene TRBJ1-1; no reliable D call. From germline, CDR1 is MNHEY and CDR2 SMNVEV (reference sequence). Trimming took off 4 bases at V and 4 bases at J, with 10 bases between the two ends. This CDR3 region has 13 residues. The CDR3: CASSSGSATEAFF. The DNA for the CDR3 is TGTGCCAGCAGTTCAGGTTCGGCCACTGAAGCTTTCTTT.

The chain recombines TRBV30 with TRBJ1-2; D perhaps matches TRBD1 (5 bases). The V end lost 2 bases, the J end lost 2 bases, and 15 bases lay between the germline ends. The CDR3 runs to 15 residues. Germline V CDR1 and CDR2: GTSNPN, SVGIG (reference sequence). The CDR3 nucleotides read TGTGCCTGGAGTACCCGGGGGAGGGACAACTATGGCTACACCTTC. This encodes CAWSTRGRDNYGYTF.

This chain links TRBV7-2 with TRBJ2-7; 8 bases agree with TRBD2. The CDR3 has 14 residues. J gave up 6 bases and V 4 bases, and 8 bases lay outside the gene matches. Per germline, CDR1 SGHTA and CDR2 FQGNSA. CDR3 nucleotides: TGTGCCAGCAGCTCGGGACTAGGAATGGGCGAGCAGTACTTC. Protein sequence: CASSSGLGMGEQYF.

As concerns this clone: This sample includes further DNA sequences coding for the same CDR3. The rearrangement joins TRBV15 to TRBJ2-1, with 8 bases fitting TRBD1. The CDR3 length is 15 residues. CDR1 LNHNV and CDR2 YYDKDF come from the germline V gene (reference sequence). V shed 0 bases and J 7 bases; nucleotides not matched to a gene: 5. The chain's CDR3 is CATSREAGGGNEQFF. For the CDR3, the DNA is TGTGCCACCAGCAGAGAGGCAGGGGGCGGGAATGAGCAGTTCTTC.

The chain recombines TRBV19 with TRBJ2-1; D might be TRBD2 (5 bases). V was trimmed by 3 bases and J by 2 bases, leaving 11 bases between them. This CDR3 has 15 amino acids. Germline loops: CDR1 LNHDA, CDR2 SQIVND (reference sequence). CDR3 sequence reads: CASSIQSGAYNEQFF. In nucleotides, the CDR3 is TGTGCCAGTAGTATCCAAAGCGGAGCCTACAATGAGCAGTTCTTC.

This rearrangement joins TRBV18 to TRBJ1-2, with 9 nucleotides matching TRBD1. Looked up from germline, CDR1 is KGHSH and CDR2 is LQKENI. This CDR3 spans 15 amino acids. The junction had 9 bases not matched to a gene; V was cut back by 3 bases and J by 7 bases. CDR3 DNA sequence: TGTGCCAGCTCACCTCCGGGACAGGGATCCAGTGGCTACACCTTC. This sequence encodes CASSPPGQGSSGYTF.

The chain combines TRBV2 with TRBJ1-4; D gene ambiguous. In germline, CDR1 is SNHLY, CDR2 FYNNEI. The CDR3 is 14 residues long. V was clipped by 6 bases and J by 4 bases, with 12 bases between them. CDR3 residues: CASSLAGINEKLFF. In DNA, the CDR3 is TGTGCCAGCAGCCTCGCGGGCATTAATGAAAAACTGTTTTTT.

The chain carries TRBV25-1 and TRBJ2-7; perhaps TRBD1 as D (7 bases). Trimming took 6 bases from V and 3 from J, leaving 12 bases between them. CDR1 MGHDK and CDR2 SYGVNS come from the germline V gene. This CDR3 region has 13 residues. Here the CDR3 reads CASRRDSYYEQYF. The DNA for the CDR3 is TGTGCCAGCAGGCGGGACAGTTACTACGAGCAGTACTTC.

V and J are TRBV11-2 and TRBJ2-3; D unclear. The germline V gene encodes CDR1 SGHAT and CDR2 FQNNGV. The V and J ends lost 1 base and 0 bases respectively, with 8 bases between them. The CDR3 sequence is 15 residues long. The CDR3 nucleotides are TGTGCCAGCAGCTTAGCCTATTCTAGCACAGATACGCAGTATTTT. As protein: CASSLAYSSTDTQYF. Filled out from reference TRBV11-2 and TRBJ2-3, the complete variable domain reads EAGVAQSPRYKIIEKRQSVAFWCNPISGHATLYWYQQILGQGPKLLIQFQNNGVVDDSQLPKDRFSAERLKGVDSTLKIQPAKLEDSAVYLCASSLAYSSTDTQYFGPGTRLTVL.

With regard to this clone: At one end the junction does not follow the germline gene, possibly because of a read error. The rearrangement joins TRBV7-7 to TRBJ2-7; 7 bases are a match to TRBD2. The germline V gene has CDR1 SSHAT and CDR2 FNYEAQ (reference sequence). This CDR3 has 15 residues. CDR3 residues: CASSETAGRASEQYF. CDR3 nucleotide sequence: TGTGCTAGCAGCGAAACTGCTGGGAGGGCCTCCGAGCAGTACTTC.

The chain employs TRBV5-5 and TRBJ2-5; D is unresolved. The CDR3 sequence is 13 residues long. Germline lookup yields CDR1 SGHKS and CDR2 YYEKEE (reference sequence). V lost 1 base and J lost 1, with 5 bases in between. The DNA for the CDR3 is TGTGCCAGCAGCTTGTTCAGCCAAGAGACCCAGTACTTC. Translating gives CASSLFSQETQYF. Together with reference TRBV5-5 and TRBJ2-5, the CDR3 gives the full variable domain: DAGVTQSPTHLIKTRGQQVTLRCSPISGHKSVSWYQQVLGQGPQFIFQYYEKEERGRGNFPDRFSARQFPNYSSELNVNALLLGDSALYLCASSLFSQETQYFGPGTRLLVL.